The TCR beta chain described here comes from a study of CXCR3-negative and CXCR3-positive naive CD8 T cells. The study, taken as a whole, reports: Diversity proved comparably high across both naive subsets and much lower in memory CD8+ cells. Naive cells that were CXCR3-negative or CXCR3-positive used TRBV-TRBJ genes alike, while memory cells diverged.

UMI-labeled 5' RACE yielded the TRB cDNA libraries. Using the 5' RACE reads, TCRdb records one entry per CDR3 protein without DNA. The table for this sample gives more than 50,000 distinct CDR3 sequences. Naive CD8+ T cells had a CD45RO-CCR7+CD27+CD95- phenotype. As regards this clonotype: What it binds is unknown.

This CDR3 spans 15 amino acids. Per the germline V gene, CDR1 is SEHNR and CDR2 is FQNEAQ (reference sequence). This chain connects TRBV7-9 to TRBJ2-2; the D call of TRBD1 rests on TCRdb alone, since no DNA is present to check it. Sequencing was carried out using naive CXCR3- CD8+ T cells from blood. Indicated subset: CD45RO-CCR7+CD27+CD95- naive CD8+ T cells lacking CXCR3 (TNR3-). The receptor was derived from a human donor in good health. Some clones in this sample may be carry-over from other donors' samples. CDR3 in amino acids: CASSFQGLGTGELFF.